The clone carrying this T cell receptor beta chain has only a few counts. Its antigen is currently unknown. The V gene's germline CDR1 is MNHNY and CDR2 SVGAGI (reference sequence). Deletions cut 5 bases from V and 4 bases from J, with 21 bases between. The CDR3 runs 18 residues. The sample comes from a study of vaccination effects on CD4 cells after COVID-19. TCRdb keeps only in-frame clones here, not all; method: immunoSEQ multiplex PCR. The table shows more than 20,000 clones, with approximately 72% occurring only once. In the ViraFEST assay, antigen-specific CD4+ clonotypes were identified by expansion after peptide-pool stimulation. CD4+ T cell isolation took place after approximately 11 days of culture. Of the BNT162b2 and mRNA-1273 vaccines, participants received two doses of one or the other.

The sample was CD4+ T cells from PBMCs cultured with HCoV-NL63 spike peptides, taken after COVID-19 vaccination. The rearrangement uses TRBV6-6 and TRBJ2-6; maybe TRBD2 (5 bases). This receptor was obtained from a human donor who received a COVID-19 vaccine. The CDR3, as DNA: TGTGCCAGCAGTCTCACCCCAATCGTGGGGAGCGGGGCCAACGTCCTGACTTTC. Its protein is CASSLTPIVGSGANVLTF.